This is a list of T cell receptor beta chains from one sample in a study of Ad26.COV2.S vaccination and SARS-CoV-2 variants. The method was immunoSEQ multiplex PCR; TCRdb's version includes in-frame clones alone and lacks a portion of them. The sample has fewer than 500,000 clones; 90% are singletons. The sample consisted of peripheral blood, taken in a trial of Ad26.COV2.S vaccine versus placebo. Receptors were obtained from a person aged 18-65 years who received the Ad26.COV2.S COVID-19 vaccine or a placebo. Each CDR3 is given with its conserved first and last residue. D genes are given only for firm matches. Only some rows state a clone size, as once, few, many or a class for expanded clones.

V: TRBV5-1; D: NA; J: TRBJ2-7; size: NA; CDR3: CASSLWTDKVSYEQYF; DNA: TGCGCCAGCAGCTTGTGGACTGACAAGGTCTCCTACGAGCAGTACTTC
V: TRBV4-3; D: TRBD2; J: TRBJ2-5; size: NA; CDR3: CTSKTGTSGRFETQYF; DNA: TGCACCAGCAAAACCGGGACTAGCGGGAGATTTGAGACCCAGTACTTC
V: TRBV27; D: NA; J: TRBJ1-1; size: few; CDR3: CASSSVRDKVTFF; DNA: TGTGCCAGCAGTTCCGTCCGGGACAAGGTGACTTTCTTT
V: TRBV5-6; D: NA; J: TRBJ1-4; size: NA; CDR3: CASSFEGSNQGDEKLFF; DNA: TGTGCCAGCAGCTTCGAGGGCAGCAACCAAGGGGATGAAAAACTGTTTTTT
V: TRBV7-9; D: NA; J: TRBJ2-1; size: NA; CDR3: CASSLGDEQFF; DNA: TGTGCCAGCAGCTTAGGCGATGAGCAGTTCTTC
V: TRBV5-1; D: TRBD2; J: TRBJ2-1; size: NA; CDR3: CASSLVLAGEADEQFF; DNA: TGCGCCAGCAGCTTGGTACTAGCGGGAGAGGCCGATGAGCAGTTCTTC
V: TRBV10-1; D: TRBD2; J: TRBJ2-7; size: once; CDR3: CASSQGTSGRLYEQYF; DNA: TGCGCCAGCAGCCAAGGGACTAGCGGGAGATTATACGAGCAGTACTTC
V: TRBV12-3/TRBV12-4; D: TRBD1; J: TRBJ2-7; size: NA; CDR3: CASSRQGFWEQYF; DNA: TGTGCCAGCAGCAGACAGGGGTTTTGGGAGCAGTACTTC
V: TRBV11-3; D: TRBD1; J: TRBJ2-5; size: NA; CDR3: CASSLGGQGLSETQYF; DNA: TGTGCCAGCAGCTTAGGGGGACAGGGATTATCGGAGACCCAGTACTTC
V: TRBV4-2; D: TRBD2; J: TRBJ2-7; size: NA; CDR3: CASSQDLIAGGFEQYF; DNA: TGTGCCAGCAGCCAAGATTTAATAGCGGGAGGGTTTGAGCAGTACTTC
V: TRBV5-1; D: NA; J: TRBJ2-6; size: NA; CDR3: CASSLEPWTDSGANVLTF; DNA: TGCGCCAGCAGCTTGGAACCCTGGACAGACTCTGGGGCCAACGTCCTGACTTTC
V: TRBV4-3; D: NA; J: TRBJ2-7; size: NA; CDR3: CASSQDGLTYRDEQYF; DNA: TGCGCCAGCAGCCAAGATGGGCTGACCTACCGGGACGAGCAGTACTTC
V: TRBV28; D: NA; J: TRBJ1-5; size: NA; CDR3: CASRATGSNQPQHF; DNA: TGTGCCAGCAGGGCGACTGGGAGCAATCAGCCCCAGCATTTT
V: TRBV19; D: NA; J: TRBJ2-1; size: NA; CDR3: CASLDPVLNEQFF; DNA: TGTGCCAGTCTCGATCCCGTCCTCAATGAGCAGTTCTTC
V: TRBV5-4; D: NA; J: TRBJ1-5; size: once; CDR3: CASSPGGGQPQHF; DNA: TGTGCCAGCAGCCCGGGGGGGGGTCAGCCCCAGCATTTT
V: TRBV5-1; D: TRBD2; J: TRBJ2-7; size: NA; CDR3: CASSSRTSGRDRSYEQYF; DNA: TGCGCCAGCAGCTCCCGGACTAGCGGGAGGGACCGCTCCTACGAGCAGTACTTC
V: TRBV7-3; D: NA; J: TRBJ1-2; size: NA; CDR3: CASSLGSPPEDYGYTF; DNA: TGTGCCAGCAGCTTAGGATCACCCCCCGAGGACTATGGCTACACCTTC
V: TRBV20-1; D: TRBD2; J: TRBJ2-1; size: NA; CDR3: CSASGGGPVVNEQFF; DNA: TGCAGTGCTAGTGGGGGAGGGCCCGTGGTCAATGAGCAGTTCTTC
V: TRBV5-5; D: NA; J: TRBJ2-5; size: NA; CDR3: CASSLSGDQETQYF; DNA: TGTGCCAGCAGCTTGTCGGGAGACCAAGAGACCCAGTACTTC
V: TRBV5-1; D: NA; J: TRBJ2-1; size: NA; CDR3: CASSLDMSDSSYNEQFF; DNA: TGCGCCAGCAGCTTAGATATGAGCGACAGCTCCTACAATGAGCAGTTCTTC
V: TRBV28; D: TRBD1; J: TRBJ1-1; size: NA; CDR3: CASSGQVLSSEAFF; DNA: TGTGCCAGCAGCGGACAGGTCCTCTCTTCTGAAGCTTTCTTT
V: TRBV7-2; D: TRBD1; J: TRBJ2-7; size: NA; CDR3: CASSSRTGAYEQYF; DNA: TGTGCCAGCAGCTCCCGGACAGGGGCCTACGAGCAGTACTTC
V: TRBV7-9; D: TRBD1; J: TRBJ1-1; size: NA; CDR3: CASSIQTGDTEAFF; DNA: TGTGCCAGCAGCATACAAACAGGGGACACTGAAGCTTTCTTT
V: TRBV6-5; D: NA; J: TRBJ1-5; size: NA; CDR3: CASSYSLDVAHQPQHF; DNA: TGTGCCAGCAGTTACTCCTTGGACGTGGCGCACCAGCCCCAGCATTTT
V: TRBV19; D: NA; J: TRBJ1-2; size: NA; CDR3: CASSMWGRTNYGYTF; DNA: TGTGCCAGTAGTATGTGGGGCAGGACTAACTATGGCTACACCTTC
V: TRBV7-2; D: TRBD1; J: TRBJ2-7; size: once; CDR3: CASSWDRGSSYEQYF; DNA: TGTGCCAGCAGCTGGGACAGGGGGAGCTCCTACGAGCAGTACTTC
V: TRBV2; D: TRBD2; J: TRBJ2-3; size: once; CDR3: CASSRSGSESDTQYF; DNA: TGTGCCAGCAGTCGTAGCGGGAGTGAATCAGATACGCAGTATTTT
V: TRBV2; D: TRBD2; J: TRBJ2-7; size: NA; CDR3: CASQFGLAGDTSYEQYF; DNA: TGTGCCAGCCAATTCGGACTAGCGGGAGACACCTCCTACGAGCAGTACTTC
V: TRBV14; D: TRBD2; J: TRBJ2-7; size: NA; CDR3: CASSRGLAGVSYEQYF; DNA: TGTGCCAGCAGCCGAGGACTAGCGGGAGTCTCCTACGAGCAGTACTTC
V: TRBV9; D: NA; J: TRBJ1-4; size: NA; CDR3: CASSVDGGNNEKLFF; DNA: TGTGCCAGCAGCGTAGATGGGGGCAATAATGAAAAACTGTTTTTT
V: TRBV19; D: TRBD2; J: TRBJ2-7; size: NA; CDR3: CASSAGAGGRLEQYF; DNA: TGTGCCAGTAGCGCGGGAGCGGGAGGGCGCCTCGAGCAGTACTTC
V: TRBV29-1; D: NA; J: TRBJ2-2; size: NA; CDR3: CSVDRSSPSGELFF; DNA: TGCAGCGTTGATCGGTCTTCCCCATCCGGGGAGCTGTTTTTT
V: TRBV25-1; D: TRBD1; J: TRBJ2-1; size: NA; CDR3: CASSRPGGRNEQFF; DNA: TGTGCCAGCAGTAGGCCAGGGGGACGCAATGAGCAGTTCTTC
V: TRBV6-1; D: NA; J: TRBJ1-5; size: NA; CDR3: CASSDRGGQLGNQPQHF; DNA: TGTGCCAGCAGTGACCGAGGGGGACAACTGGGGAATCAGCCCCAGCATTTT
V: TRBV5-1; D: NA; J: TRBJ2-7; size: NA; CDR3: CASSGGDKVSYEQYF; DNA: TGCGCCAGCAGCGGAGGGGACAAAGTCTCCTACGAGCAGTACTTC
V: TRBV7-8; D: TRBD1; J: TRBJ2-7; size: NA; CDR3: CASSLVGTDTYEQYF; DNA: TGTGCCAGCAGCTTAGTGGGGACAGATACCTACGAGCAGTACTTC
V: TRBV28; D: NA; J: TRBJ2-2; size: NA; CDR3: CASSLLHNTGELFF; DNA: TGTGCCAGCAGTTTACTACACAACACCGGGGAGCTGTTTTTT
V: TRBV19; D: TRBD1; J: TRBJ1-4; size: NA; CDR3: CASSILGTGKVSEKLFF; DNA: TGTGCCAGTAGTATCCTCGGGACAGGGAAGGTTTCTGAAAAACTGTTTTTT
V: TRBV2; D: NA; J: TRBJ2-7; size: NA; CDR3: CASSEEGVGNGEQYF; DNA: TGTGCCAGCAGTGAGGAGGGTGTGGGTAACGGCGAGCAGTACTTC
V: TRBV27; D: NA; J: TRBJ2-1; size: NA; CDR3: CASSLISYNEQFF; DNA: TGTGCCAGCAGTTTAATCAGCTACAATGAGCAGTTCTTC
V: TRBV6-5; D: NA; J: TRBJ2-6; size: many; CDR3: CASSPTGSGANVLTF; DNA: TGTGCCAGCAGTCCGACGGGCTCTGGGGCCAACGTCCTGACTTTC
V: TRBV27; D: TRBD2; J: TRBJ2-1; size: NA; CDR3: CASSPRGGLAVPSSYNEQFF; DNA: TGTGCCAGCAGTCCCCGCGGGGGACTAGCGGTACCGAGCTCCTACAATGAGCAGTTCTTC
V: TRBV4-3; D: TRBD1; J: TRBJ2-5; size: NA; CDR3: CASSQTQGAGETQYF; DNA: TGCGCCAGCAGCCAAACACAGGGGGCCGGAGAGACCCAGTACTTC
V: TRBV4-1; D: NA; J: TRBJ2-5; size: NA; CDR3: CASSLRTVRETQYF; DNA: TGCGCCAGCAGCCTGCGGACGGTGAGGGAGACCCAGTACTTC
V: TRBV7-2; D: NA; J: TRBJ1-2; size: once; CDR3: CASSPRTAQYGYTF; DNA: TGTGCCAGCAGCCCCCGGACAGCCCAATATGGCTACACCTTC
V: TRBV7-9; D: TRBD1; J: TRBJ1-5; size: NA; CDR3: CASSGPGQGSYSNQPQHF; DNA: TGTGCCAGCAGCGGGCCGGGACAGGGGAGTTATAGCAATCAGCCCCAGCATTTT
V: TRBV28; D: TRBD1; J: TRBJ1-6; size: NA; CDR3: CASSLSAGQGNSPLHF; DNA: TGTGCCAGCAGTTTATCCGCGGGACAGGGGAATTCACCCCTCCACTTT
V: TRBV18; D: NA; J: TRBJ1-4; size: NA; CDR3: CASSLGQTNEKLFF; DNA: TGTGCCAGCTCACTGGGGCAGACAAATGAAAAACTGTTTTTT
V: TRBV25-1; D: TRBD2; J: TRBJ2-3; size: NA; CDR3: CASSDSGGTDTQYF; DNA: TGTGCCAGCAGTGACAGCGGGGGCACAGATACGCAGTATTTT
V: TRBV28; D: NA; J: TRBJ2-1; size: NA; CDR3: CASDNSDNEQFF; DNA: TGTGCCAGCGACAATAGCGACAATGAGCAGTTCTTC
V: TRBV28; D: NA; J: TRBJ2-3; size: NA; CDR3: CASSSPRGYSSTDTQYF; DNA: TGTGCCAGCAGTTCGCCCAGGGGCTACAGTAGCACAGATACGCAGTATTTT